A selection of T cell receptor beta chains follows, all from one sample in a study of CD8 T cells in Susac syndrome. TCRdb passed the immunoSEQ multiplex PCR reads through MiXCR, listing each CDR3 protein once. The repertoire holds about 180,000 distinct CDR3 sequences, with roughly 94% as singletons. The sample comprised CD4+ T cells from PBMCs. Every receptor here comes from a human donor with Susac syndrome. The CDR3 runs from the conserved cysteine through the conserved F or W. D genes are given only for firm matches. The size entry is marked missing in some rows and otherwise reads once, few, many or a size class.

CDR3 DNA: TGCAGCGTTGCTAGGAGCGGGGATATATACGAGCAGTACTTC
CDR3 protein: CSVARSGDIYEQYF
J gene: TRBJ2-7
D gene: TRBD2
clone size: .
V gene: TRBV29-1

CDR3 DNA: TGCGCCAGCAGCTCCCCTATCGGGGTCGGCTACACCTTC
CDR3 protein: CASSSPIGVGYTF
J gene: TRBJ1-2
D gene: .
clone size: .
V gene: TRBV5-1

CDR3 DNA: TGCAGTGCTAGAGAGCCCACTAGCGGGGGATCCAATGAGCAGTTCTTC
CDR3 protein: CSAREPTSGGSNEQFF
J gene: TRBJ2-1
D gene: TRBD2
clone size: .
V gene: TRBV20-1

CDR3 DNA: TGTGCCAGCTGGGACAGGGCTAACATTCAGTACTTC
CDR3 protein: CASWDRANIQYF
J gene: TRBJ2-4
D gene: TRBD1
clone size: .
V gene: TRBV28

CDR3 DNA: TGCGCCAGCAGCATCGGACAGAGCACAGATACGCAGTATTTT
CDR3 protein: CASSIGQSTDTQYF
J gene: TRBJ2-3
D gene: .
clone size: .
V gene: TRBV5-1

CDR3 DNA: TGCAGTGCGCCGGGACTAGACAAACCAATCTCCTACGAGCAGTACTTC
CDR3 protein: CSAPGLDKPISYEQYF
J gene: TRBJ2-7
D gene: TRBD2
clone size: once
V gene: TRBV20-1

CDR3 DNA: TGCGCCAGCAGCTCCCAGGGCCCGGCCCCCTACAATGAGCAGTTCTTC
CDR3 protein: CASSSQGPAPYNEQFF
J gene: TRBJ2-1
D gene: .
clone size: once
V gene: TRBV5-1

CDR3 DNA: TGTGCCAGCAGTGAGAGGGTAGGGGATCAGCCCCAGCATTTT
CDR3 protein: CASSERVGDQPQHF
J gene: TRBJ1-5
D gene: .
clone size: .
V gene: TRBV2

CDR3 DNA: TGCGCCAGCAGCCACGGGACTAACCAAGAGACCCAGTACTTC
CDR3 protein: CASSHGTNQETQYF
J gene: TRBJ2-5
D gene: TRBD2
clone size: once
V gene: TRBV4-1

CDR3 DNA: TGCAGCGCCCGGTGGACAGGTAGCTCCTACGAGCAGTACTTC
CDR3 protein: CSARWTGSSYEQYF
J gene: TRBJ2-7
D gene: TRBD1
clone size: .
V gene: TRBV29-1

CDR3 DNA: TGTGCCAGCTCACCTCCAGATGGGGAGACCCAGTACTTC
CDR3 protein: CASSPPDGETQYF
J gene: TRBJ2-5
D gene: .
clone size: .
V gene: TRBV18

CDR3 DNA: TGTGCCAGCAGCTTAGGAGCCGCGACTAGCGAGGAGACCCAGTACTTC
CDR3 protein: CASSLGAATSEETQYF
J gene: TRBJ2-5
D gene: TRBD2
clone size: .
V gene: TRBV7-8

CDR3 DNA: TGTGCCACCAGCAGAGATCTAGCGGGGGGGAGCTCCTACAATGAGCAGTTCTTC
CDR3 protein: CATSRDLAGGSSYNEQFF
J gene: TRBJ2-1
D gene: TRBD2
clone size: .
V gene: TRBV15

CDR3 DNA: TGTGCCAGCAGCCAACCAAGCGGGGTCTACGAGCAGTACTTC
CDR3 protein: CASSQPSGVYEQYF
J gene: TRBJ2-7
D gene: TRBD2
clone size: .
V gene: TRBV4-2